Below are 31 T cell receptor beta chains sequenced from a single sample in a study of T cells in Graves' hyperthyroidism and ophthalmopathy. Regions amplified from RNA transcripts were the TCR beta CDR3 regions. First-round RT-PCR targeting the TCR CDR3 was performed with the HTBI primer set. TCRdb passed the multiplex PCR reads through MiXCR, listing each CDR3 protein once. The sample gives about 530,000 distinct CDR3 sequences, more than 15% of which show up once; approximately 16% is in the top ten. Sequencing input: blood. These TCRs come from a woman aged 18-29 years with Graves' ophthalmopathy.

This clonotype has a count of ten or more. CDR3 protein: CASSLNPGDTQYF. CDR3 DNA sequence: TGTGCCAGCAGCTTAAACCCGGGAGATACGCAGTATTTT. The rearrangement joins TRBV7-3 to TRBJ2-3; unclear D gene. Per the germline V gene, CDR1 is SGHTA and CDR2 is FQGTGA. The CDR3 length is 13 residues. V was cut by 1 base and J by 5 bases, with 7 bases left in between.

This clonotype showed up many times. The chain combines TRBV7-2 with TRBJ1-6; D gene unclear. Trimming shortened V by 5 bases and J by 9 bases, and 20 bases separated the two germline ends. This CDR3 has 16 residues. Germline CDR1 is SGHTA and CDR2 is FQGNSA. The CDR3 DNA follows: TGTGCCAGCAGCCCTTCCTCCAGCGTGGACGGTTCACCCCTCCACTTT. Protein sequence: CASSPSSSVDGSPLHF.

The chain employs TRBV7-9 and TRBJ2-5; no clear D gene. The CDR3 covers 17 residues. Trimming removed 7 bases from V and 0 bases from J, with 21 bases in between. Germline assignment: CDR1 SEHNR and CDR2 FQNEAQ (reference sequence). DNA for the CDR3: TGTGCCAGCACCATACCGACAAAAGACGACCACCAAGAGACCCAGTACTTC. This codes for CASTIPTKDDHQETQYF.

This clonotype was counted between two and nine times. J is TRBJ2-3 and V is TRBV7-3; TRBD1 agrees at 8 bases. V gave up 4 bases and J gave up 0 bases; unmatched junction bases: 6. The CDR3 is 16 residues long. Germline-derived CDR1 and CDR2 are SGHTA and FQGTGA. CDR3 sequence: CASSWAGGRSTDTQYF. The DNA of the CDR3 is TGTGCCAGCAGCTGGGCAGGGGGCCGTAGCACAGATACGCAGTATTTT.

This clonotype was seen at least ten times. The CDR3 reads CASSMTVNTEAFF. The CDR3 nucleotides are TGTGCCAGTAGTATGACAGTGAACACTGAAGCTTTCTTT. This chain uses TRBV19 with TRBJ1-1; TRBD1 is a possible D gene (5 bases). Looked up from germline, CDR1 is LNHDA and CDR2 is SQIVND (reference sequence). V gave up 3 bases and J gave up 0 bases, with 5 bases separating them. CDR3 size: 13 residues.

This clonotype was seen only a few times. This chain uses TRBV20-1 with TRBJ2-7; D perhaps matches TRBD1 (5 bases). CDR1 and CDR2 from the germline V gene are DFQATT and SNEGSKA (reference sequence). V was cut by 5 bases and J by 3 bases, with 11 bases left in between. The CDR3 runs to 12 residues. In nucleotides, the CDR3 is TGCAGTGCTGCCCAGGGATTCTACGAGCAGTACTTC. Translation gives CSAAQGFYEQYF.

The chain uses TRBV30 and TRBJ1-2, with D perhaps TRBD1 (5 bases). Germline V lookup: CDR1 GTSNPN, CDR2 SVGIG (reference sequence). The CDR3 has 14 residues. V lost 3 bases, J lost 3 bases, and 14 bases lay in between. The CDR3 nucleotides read TGTGCCTGGAGCCGGGACGAAAGGGACTATGGCTACACCTTC. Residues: CAWSRDERDYGYTF.

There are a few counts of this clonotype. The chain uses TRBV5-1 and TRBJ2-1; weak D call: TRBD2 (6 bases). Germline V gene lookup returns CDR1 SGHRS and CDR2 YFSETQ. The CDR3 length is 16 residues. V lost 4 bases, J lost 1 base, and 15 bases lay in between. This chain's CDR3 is CASSADLARSYNEQFF. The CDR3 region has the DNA TGCGCCAGCAGCGCAGACCTAGCGAGGTCCTACAATGAGCAGTTCTTC.

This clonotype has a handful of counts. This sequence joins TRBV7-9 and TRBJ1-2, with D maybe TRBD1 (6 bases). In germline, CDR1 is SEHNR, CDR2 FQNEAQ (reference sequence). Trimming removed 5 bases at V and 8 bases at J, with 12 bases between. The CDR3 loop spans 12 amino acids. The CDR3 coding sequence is TGTGCCAGCAGCGTGGGACACTTCGGCTACACCTTC. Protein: CASSVGHFGYTF.

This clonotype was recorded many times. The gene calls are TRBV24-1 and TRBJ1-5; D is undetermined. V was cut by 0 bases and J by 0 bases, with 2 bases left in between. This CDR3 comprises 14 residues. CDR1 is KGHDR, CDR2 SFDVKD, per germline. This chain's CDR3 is CATSDLNSNQPQHF. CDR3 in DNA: TGTGCCACCAGTGATTTGAATAGCAATCAGCCCCAGCATTTT.

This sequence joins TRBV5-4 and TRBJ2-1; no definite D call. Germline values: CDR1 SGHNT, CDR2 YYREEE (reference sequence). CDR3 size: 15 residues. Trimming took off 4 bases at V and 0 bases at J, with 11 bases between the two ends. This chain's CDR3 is CASSATESSYNEQFF. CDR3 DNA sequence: TGTGCCAGCAGCGCCACAGAGAGCTCCTACAATGAGCAGTTCTTC.

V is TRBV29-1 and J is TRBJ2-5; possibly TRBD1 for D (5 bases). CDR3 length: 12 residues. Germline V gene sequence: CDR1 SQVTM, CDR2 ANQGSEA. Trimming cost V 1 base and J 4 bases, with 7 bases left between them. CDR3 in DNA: TGCAGCGTTGAAGCCCAGGGAGAGACCCAGTACTTC. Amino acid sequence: CSVEAQGETQYF.

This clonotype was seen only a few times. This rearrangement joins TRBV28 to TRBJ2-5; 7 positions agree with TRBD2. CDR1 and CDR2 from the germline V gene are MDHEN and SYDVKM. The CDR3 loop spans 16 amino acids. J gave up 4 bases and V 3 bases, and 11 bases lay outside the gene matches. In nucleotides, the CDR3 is TGTGCCAGCAGTTTCCTCCCCCAGACTAGCCGAGAGACCCAGTACTTC. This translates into CASSFLPQTSRETQYF.

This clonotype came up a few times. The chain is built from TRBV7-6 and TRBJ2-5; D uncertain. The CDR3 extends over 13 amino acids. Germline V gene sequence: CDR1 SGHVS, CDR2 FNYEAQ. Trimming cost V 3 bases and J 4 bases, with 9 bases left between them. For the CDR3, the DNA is TGTGCCAGCAGCTTTAGGTGGCGAGAGACCCAGTACTTC. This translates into CASSFRWRETQYF.

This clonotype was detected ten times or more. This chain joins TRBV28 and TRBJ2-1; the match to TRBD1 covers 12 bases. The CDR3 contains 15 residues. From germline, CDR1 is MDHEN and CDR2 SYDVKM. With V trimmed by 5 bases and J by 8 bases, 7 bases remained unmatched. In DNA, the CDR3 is TGTGCCAGCAGTCCGGGACAGGGGGCCGGGGATGAGCAGTTCTTC. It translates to CASSPGQGAGDEQFF.

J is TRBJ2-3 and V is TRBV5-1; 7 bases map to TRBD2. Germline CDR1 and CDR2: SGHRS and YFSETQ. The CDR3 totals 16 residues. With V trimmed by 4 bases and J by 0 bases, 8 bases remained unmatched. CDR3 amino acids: CASSPRAGTSTDTQYF. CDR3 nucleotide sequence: TGCGCCAGCAGCCCAAGAGCGGGGACTAGCACAGATACGCAGTATTTT.

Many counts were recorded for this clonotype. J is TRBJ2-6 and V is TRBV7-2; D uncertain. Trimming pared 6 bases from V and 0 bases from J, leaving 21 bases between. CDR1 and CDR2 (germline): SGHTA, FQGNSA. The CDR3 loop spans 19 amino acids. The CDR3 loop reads CASSSTSTYPGSGANVLTF. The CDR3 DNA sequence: TGTGCCAGCAGTTCAACCTCGACCTATCCCGGCTCTGGGGCCAACGTCCTGACTTTC.

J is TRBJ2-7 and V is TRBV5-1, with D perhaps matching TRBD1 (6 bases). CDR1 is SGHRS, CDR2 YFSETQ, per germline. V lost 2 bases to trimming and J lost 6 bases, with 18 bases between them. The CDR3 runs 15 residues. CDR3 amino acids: CASSLVGQYKSEQYF. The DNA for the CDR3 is TGCGCCAGCAGCTTAGTTGGACAGTACAAATCCGAGCAGTACTTC.

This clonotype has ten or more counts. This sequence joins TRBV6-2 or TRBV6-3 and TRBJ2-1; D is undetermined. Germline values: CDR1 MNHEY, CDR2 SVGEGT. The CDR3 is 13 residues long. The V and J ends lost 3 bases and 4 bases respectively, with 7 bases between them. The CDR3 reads CASSYQEYNEQFF. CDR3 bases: TGTGCCAGCAGTTATCAGGAGTACAATGAGCAGTTCTTC.

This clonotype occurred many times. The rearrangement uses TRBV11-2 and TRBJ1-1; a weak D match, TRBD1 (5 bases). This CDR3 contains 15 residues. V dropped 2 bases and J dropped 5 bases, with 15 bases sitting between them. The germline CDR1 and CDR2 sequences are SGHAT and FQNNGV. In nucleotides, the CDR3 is TGTGCCAGCAGCTTAAAAGCAGGGAGTAAGACTGAAGCTTTCTTT. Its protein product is CASSLKAGSKTEAFF.

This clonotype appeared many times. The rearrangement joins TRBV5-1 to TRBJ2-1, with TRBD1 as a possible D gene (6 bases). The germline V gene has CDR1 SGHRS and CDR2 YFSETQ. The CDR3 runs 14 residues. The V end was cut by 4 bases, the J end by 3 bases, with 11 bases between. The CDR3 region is CASSLEDSYNEQFF. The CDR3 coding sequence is TGCGCCAGCAGCCTAGAGGACAGCTACAATGAGCAGTTCTTC.

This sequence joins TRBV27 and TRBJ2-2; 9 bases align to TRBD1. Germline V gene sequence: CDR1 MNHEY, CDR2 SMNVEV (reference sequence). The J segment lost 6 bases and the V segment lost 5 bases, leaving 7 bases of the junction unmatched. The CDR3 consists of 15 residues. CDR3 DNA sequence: TGTGCCAGCAGTAGGACAGGGGCGATTCCCGGGGAGCTGTTTTTT. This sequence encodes CASSRTGAIPGELFF.

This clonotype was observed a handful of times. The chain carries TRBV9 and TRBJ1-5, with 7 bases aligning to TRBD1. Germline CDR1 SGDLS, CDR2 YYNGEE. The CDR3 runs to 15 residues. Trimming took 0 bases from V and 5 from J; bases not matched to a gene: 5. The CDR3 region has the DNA TGTGCCAGCAGCGTAGGTTACAGGGGATATCAGCCCCAGCATTTT. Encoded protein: CASSVGYRGYQPQHF.

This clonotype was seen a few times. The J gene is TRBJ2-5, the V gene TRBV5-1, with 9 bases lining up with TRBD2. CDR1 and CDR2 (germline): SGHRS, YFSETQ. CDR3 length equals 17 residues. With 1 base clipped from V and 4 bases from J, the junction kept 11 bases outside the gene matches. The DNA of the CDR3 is TGCGCCAGCAGCTTGCGTGCGGGGGGGAGTTTCCGAGAGACCCAGTACTTC. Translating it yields CASSLRAGGSFRETQYF.

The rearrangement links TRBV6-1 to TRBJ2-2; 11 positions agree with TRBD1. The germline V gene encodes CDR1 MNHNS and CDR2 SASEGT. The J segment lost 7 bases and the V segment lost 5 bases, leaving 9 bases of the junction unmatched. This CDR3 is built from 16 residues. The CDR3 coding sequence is TGTGCCAGCAGTTCGGGGGACAGGGGGTACCGCGGGGAGCTGTTTTTT. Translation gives CASSSGDRGYRGELFF.

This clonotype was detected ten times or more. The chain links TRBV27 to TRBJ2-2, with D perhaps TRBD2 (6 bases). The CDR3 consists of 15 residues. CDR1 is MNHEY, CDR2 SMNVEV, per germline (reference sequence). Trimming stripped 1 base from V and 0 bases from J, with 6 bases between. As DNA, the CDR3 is TGTGCCAGCAGTTTATGGGGGGCGAACACCGGGGAGCTGTTTTTT. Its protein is CASSLWGANTGELFF.

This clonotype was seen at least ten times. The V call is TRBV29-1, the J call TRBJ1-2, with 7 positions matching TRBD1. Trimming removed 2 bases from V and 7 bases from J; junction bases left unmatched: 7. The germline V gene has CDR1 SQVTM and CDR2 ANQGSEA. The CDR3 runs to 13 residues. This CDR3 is CSVENDRESGYTF. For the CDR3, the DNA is TGCAGCGTTGAAAATGACAGGGAAAGTGGCTACACCTTC.

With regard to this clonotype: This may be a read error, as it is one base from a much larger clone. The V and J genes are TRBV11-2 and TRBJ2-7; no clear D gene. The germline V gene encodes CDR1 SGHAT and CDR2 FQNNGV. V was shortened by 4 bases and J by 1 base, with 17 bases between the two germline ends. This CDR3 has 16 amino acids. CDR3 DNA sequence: TGTGCCAGCAGCTCGTTCTCTATAACAGCTTCCTACGAGCAGTACTTC. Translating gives CASSSFSITASYEQYF.

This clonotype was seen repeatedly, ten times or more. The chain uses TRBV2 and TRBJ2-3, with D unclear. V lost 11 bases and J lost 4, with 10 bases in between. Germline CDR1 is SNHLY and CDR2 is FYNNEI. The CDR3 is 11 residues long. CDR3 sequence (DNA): TGTGCCGCTGACACGGCAGATACGCAGTATTTT. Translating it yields CAADTADTQYF.

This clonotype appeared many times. CDR3 in DNA: TGCGCCAGCAGTCATAGGGGGGGGGCCCAGAACACTGAAGCTTTCTTT. As protein: CASSHRGGAQNTEAFF. The chain joins TRBV5-1 to TRBJ1-1, with D possibly matching TRBD1 (6 bases). The ends were cut back, 5 bases at V and 1 base at J, with 18 bases in the middle. CDR3 length: 16 residues. Germline values: CDR1 SGHRS, CDR2 YFSETQ.

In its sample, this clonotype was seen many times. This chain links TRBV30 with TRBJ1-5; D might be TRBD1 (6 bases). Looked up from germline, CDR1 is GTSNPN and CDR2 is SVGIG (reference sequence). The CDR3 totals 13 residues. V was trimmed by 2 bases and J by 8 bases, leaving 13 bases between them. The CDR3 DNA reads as TGTGCCTGGAGTAAGGGGGGTGGGAAGCCCCAGCATTTT. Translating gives CAWSKGGGKPQHF.